The 21 T cell receptor beta chains below all came from one sample that was sequenced in a study of T-cell memory formation after mild COVID-19. TCRdb passed the 5' RACE reads through MiXCR, listing each CDR3 protein once. Of 470,000 or so distinct CDR3 sequences in the sample, nearly 25% were seen once. Sequenced: PBMCs or a T cell subset sorted from them (not recorded which). These receptors were taken from an adult woman who had mild COVID-19 (a few samples of this study predate the infection). Cell type and time point are not known.

This clonotype appeared a few times. The CDR3 protein is CSATGVQKNEQFF. CDR3 sequence (DNA): TGCAGTGCTACGGGGGTGCAGAAGAATGAGCAGTTCTTC. This chain uses TRBV20-1 with TRBJ2-1; maybe TRBD2 (6 bases). Deletions cut 4 bases from V and 7 bases from J, with 14 bases between. This CDR3 is 13 amino acids long. CDR1 is DFQATT and CDR2 is SNEGSKA in the germline V gene (reference sequence).

The rearrangement uses TRBV7-8 and TRBJ2-4, with 8 bases fitting TRBD2. CDR1 SGHVS and CDR2 FQNEAQ come from the germline V gene. The CDR3 sequence is 15 residues long. Losses at the gene ends were 8 bases for V and 16 bases for J; bases not matched to a gene: 22. The CDR3 region has the DNA TGTGCCAGCCGATTACAGGAGGGCCGCGGGGGGAAGACCTACTTC. Translating it yields CASRLQEGRGGKTYF.

The gene calls are TRBV10-3 and TRBJ2-1, with D perhaps given as TRBD1 or TRBD2 (5 bases each). CDR1 and CDR2 (germline): ENHRY, SYGVKD. The V end lost 7 bases, the J end lost 8 bases, and 18 bases lay between the germline ends. The CDR3 totals 14 residues. The DNA for the CDR3 is TGTGCCATCAAGGGGCAGGGAGTTAGCGATGAGCAGTTCTTC. It specifies CAIKGQGVSDEQFF.

The CDR3 is CASRDLQGSSYNEQFF. In nucleotides, the CDR3 is TGTGCCAGCAGGGACCTACAGGGGTCCTCCTACAATGAGCAGTTCTTC. The J gene is TRBJ2-1, the V gene TRBV6-2 or TRBV6-3; 7 bases are a match to TRBD1. The CDR3 loop spans 16 amino acids. The germline V gene has CDR1 MNHEY and CDR2 SVGEGT. V gave up 6 bases and J gave up 0 bases; unmatched junction bases: 8.

J is TRBJ2-3 and V is TRBV20-1; 8 positions agree with TRBD2. The CDR3 runs to 16 residues. Germline-derived CDR1 and CDR2 are DFQATT and SNEGSKA (reference sequence). V shed 0 bases, J shed 3 bases, and the junction held 8 bases outside the gene matches. In DNA form, the CDR3 reads TGCAGTGCTAGAGATTATCAGCGGGAGCTTACAGATACGCAGTATTTT. Translated, it gives CSARDYQRELTDTQYF.

The chain has TRBV5-1 and TRBJ2-5; D perhaps matches TRBD2 (6 bases). The CDR3 spans 16 residues. Per germline, CDR1 SGHRS and CDR2 YFSETQ. V lost 4 bases, J lost 2 bases, and 18 bases lay in between. DNA of the CDR3: TGCGCCAGCAGCCGGGACTCCCGTTGGGGACAAGAGACCCAGTACTTC. Protein product: CASSRDSRWGQETQYF.

This clonotype was observed a few times. The chain joins TRBV6-6 to TRBJ2-2; the D gene is possibly TRBD2 (6 bases). Germline CDR1 reads MNHNY; CDR2 reads SVGAGI (reference sequence). The CDR3 is 15 residues long. V lost 4 bases, J lost 5 bases, and 14 bases lay in between. The CDR3 protein is CASSLPGVGTGELFF. CDR3 DNA sequence: TGTGCCAGCAGTTTACCGGGAGTCGGGACCGGGGAGCTGTTTTTT.

The chain is built from TRBV29-1 and TRBJ2-7; tentative D call: TRBD2 (6 bases). CDR1 SQVTM and CDR2 ANQGSEA come from the germline V gene. This CDR3 is 13 amino acids long. The V end lost 7 bases, the J end lost 6 bases, and 19 bases lay between the germline ends. CDR3 protein: CSAGGENSGEQYF. The DNA of the CDR3 is TGCAGCGCTGGAGGGGAAAACTCGGGCGAGCAGTACTTC.

A few counts support this clonotype. This chain uses TRBV18 with TRBJ2-7; 10 bases agree with TRBD1. This CDR3 spans 17 amino acids. V lost 2 bases and J lost 5; bases outside the gene matches: 12. Germline CDR1 KGHSH, CDR2 LQKENI. CDR3 region: CASSPVLSGQGVNEQYF. CDR3 DNA sequence: TGTGCCAGCTCACCAGTTTTGTCTGGACAGGGGGTTAACGAGCAGTACTTC.

The V gene is TRBV5-1, the J gene TRBJ2-5; 14 bases match TRBD2. V was clipped by 3 bases and J by 4 bases; unmatched bases: 8. The CDR3 sequence is 17 residues long. Germline-derived CDR1 and CDR2 are SGHRS and YFSETQ. The CDR3 here is CASSSGLAGDIGETQYF. DNA for the CDR3: TGCGCCAGCAGCTCGGGACTAGCGGGAGATATCGGAGAGACCCAGTACTTC.

This clonotype was observed a handful of times. J is TRBJ2-1 and V is TRBV15; 11 nucleotides agree with TRBD1. The CDR3 has 13 amino acids. With V trimmed by 5 bases and J by 6 bases, 0 bases remained unmatched. Germline V gene sequence: CDR1 LNHNV, CDR2 YYDKDF (reference sequence). Here the CDR3 reads CATSGTGGNEQFF. In DNA form, the CDR3 reads TGTGCCACCAGCGGGACAGGGGGCAATGAGCAGTTCTTC.

This clonotype was picked up a small number of times. This rearrangement joins TRBV7-2 to TRBJ1-1; D call uncertain. The CDR3 extends over 16 amino acids. CDR1 SGHTA and CDR2 FQGNSA come from the germline V gene. Trimming removed 5 bases at V and 1 base at J, with 17 bases between. CDR3 in amino acids: CASSPLVRSPNTEAFF. For the CDR3, the DNA is TGTGCCAGCAGCCCCCTGGTGAGGAGCCCGAACACTGAAGCTTTCTTT.

The genes are TRBV4-1 and TRBJ2-5, with D possibly being TRBD1 (6 bases). Per the germline V gene, CDR1 is MGHRA and CDR2 is YSYEKL. The CDR3 runs to 14 residues. V was shortened by 2 bases and J by 2 bases, with 9 bases between the two germline ends. The CDR3 region has the DNA TGCGCCAGCAGCCAAAGCAGGGGTCAAGAGACCCAGTACTTC. It specifies CASSQSRGQETQYF.

This clonotype has only a few counts. The gene calls are TRBV20-1 and TRBJ2-7; TRBD2 aligns across 8 bases. The CDR3 is 14 residues long. Germline V lookup: CDR1 DFQATT, CDR2 SNEGSKA (reference sequence). Trimming at V came to 0 bases and at J to 3 bases, leaving 4 bases not matched to a gene. The CDR3 bases are TGCAGTGCTAGAGATGGGCTAGCGGGCTACGAGCAGTACTTC. Amino acids: CSARDGLAGYEQYF.

The V gene is TRBV5-1, the J gene TRBJ2-7; 10 positions agree with TRBD1. Unmatched junction bases numbered 10, after V lost 4 bases and J lost 6 bases. Germline V gene lookup returns CDR1 SGHRS and CDR2 YFSETQ. CDR3 length equals 15 residues. The CDR3 protein is CASSVEGTGVAEQYF. The DNA for the CDR3 is TGCGCCAGCAGCGTCGAGGGGACAGGGGTAGCCGAGCAGTACTTC.

This clonotype occurred a few times. The chain joins TRBV5-4 to TRBJ2-3, with 8 bases lining up with TRBD2. V shed 5 bases and J 3 bases; nucleotides not matched to a gene: 11. Germline V lookup: CDR1 SGHNT, CDR2 YYREEE (reference sequence). This CDR3 spans 16 amino acids. The CDR3 nucleotides read TGTGCCAGCAGACCATCTGGGACTAGTCAGACAGATACGCAGTATTTT. Translated: CASRPSGTSQTDTQYF. The full variable domain, in which reference TRBV5-4 and TRBJ2-3 provide the parts outside the CDR3, is ETGVTQSPTHLIKTRGQQVTLRCSSQSGHNTVSWYQQALGQGPQFIFQYYREEENGRGNFPPRFSGLQFPNYSSELNVNALELDDSALYLCASRPSGTSQTDTQYFGPGTRLTVL.

The J gene is TRBJ2-2, the V gene TRBV20-1; D is unclear. Looked up from germline, CDR1 is DFQATT and CDR2 is SNEGSKA (reference sequence). This CDR3 comprises 15 residues. Trimming pared 0 bases from V and 2 bases from J, leaving 10 bases between. This CDR3 reads CSARDLTDNTGELFF. The CDR3 nucleotides read TGCAGTGCTAGAGATCTCACAGACAACACCGGGGAGCTGTTTTTT.

The rearrangement uses TRBV18 and TRBJ2-7; a possible D gene is TRBD2 (6 bases). V lost 5 bases to trimming and J lost 2 bases, with 13 bases between them. Germline CDR1 and CDR2: KGHSH and LQKENI. This CDR3 region has 14 residues. The CDR3 nucleotides read TGTGCCAGCTCATTCTCGGGACTCACCTACGAGCAGTACTTC. Amino acids: CASSFSGLTYEQYF.

The chain uses TRBV5-8 and TRBJ1-2; perhaps TRBD1 as D (5 bases). The germline gives CDR1 SGHTS, CDR2 YDEGEE. The CDR3 is made up of 13 amino acids. V gave up 4 bases and J gave up 2 bases, with 9 bases separating them. The CDR3 region has the DNA TGTGCCAGCAGCGCCGAGGGGAACTATGGCTACACCTTC. It specifies CASSAEGNYGYTF.

This clonotype was seen more than once but under ten times. A read error may produce the germline difference seen at one junction end. The chain is built from TRBV5-5 and TRBJ1-1, with D maybe TRBD1 (6 bases). Germline loops: CDR1 SGHKS, CDR2 YYEKEE (reference sequence). The CDR3 spans 10 residues. The CDR3 region has the DNA TGTGCCAGCAGCGGGGGGGCGCCGCAGTTT. As protein: CASSGGAPQF.

There are a few counts of this clonotype. This chain links TRBV11-2 with TRBJ1-6; 7 positions agree with TRBD1. With 3 bases clipped from V and 4 bases from J, the junction kept 3 bases outside the gene matches. The length of the CDR3 is 15 residues. CDR1 is SGHAT and CDR2 is FQNNGV in the germline V gene. The CDR3 bases are TGTGCCAGCAGCTTCTCGGGACAGTATAATTCACCCCTCCACTTT. Its translation: CASSFSGQYNSPLHF.